This T cell receptor (beta chain) was captured in a study of cytomegalovirus exposure and HLA in healthy donors. Note on this clone: Its specificity is not known.

Study-level findings and limits: Later analysis identified a missense DCLRE1C variant that was linked to TCR beta V- and J-gene trimming.

Between the trimmed V and J ends, which lost 4 bases and 4 bases, there was a span of 9 bases. CDR3 size: 14 residues. In germline, CDR1 is SGDLS, CDR2 YYNGEE. PCR employed 60 Vbeta and 13 Jbeta primers. Profiled with immunoSEQ multiplex PCR; TCRdb holds only in-frame clones, not every one. The sample has fewer than 150,000 clones; around 66% are singletons. Donors showed nominal health when sampled, although they likely had unrecorded immune exposures. The origin of this receptor is a man between 18 and 29 years old in good health and CMV-seropositive. The specimen was PBMCs. This chain connects TRBV9 to TRBJ2-6; no definite D call. CDR3 nucleotide sequence: TGTGCCAGCAGCCTCCTTCCGGGGGCCAACGTCCTGACTTTC. Amino acid sequence: CASSLLPGANVLTF. Combining the CDR3 with reference TRBV9 and TRBJ2-6 gives the whole variable domain DSGVTQTPKHLITATGQRVTLRCSPRSGDLSVYWYQQSLDQGLQFLIQYYNGEERAKGNILERFSAQQFPDLHSELNLSSLELGDSALYFCASSLLPGANVLTFGAGSRLTVL.